The subject of this entry is one T cell receptor (beta chain). Its antigen is not identified. These data are taken from a study of PD-1 blockade in classical Hodgkin lymphoma. Study results and limitations: Whereas CD4+ TCR diversity had risen significantly by C4D1, CD8+ TCR diversity had not. Relative to healthy donors, newly diagnosed patients reportedly had lower baseline TCR diversity, which was reported as lower still in relapsed/refractory patients.

V gave up 2 bases and J gave up 4 bases, with 7 bases separating them. The CDR3 covers 13 residues. CDR1 is SEHNR and CDR2 is FQNEAQ in the germline V gene (reference sequence). Relapse was seen in all patients after autologous stem cell transplantation, and brentuximab vedotin exposure was variable. The patients, who had relapsed/refractory classical Hodgkin lymphoma, achieved best responses of complete response, partial response or progressive disease. Libraries were prepared by immunoSEQ multiplex PCR; TCRdb keeps only in-frame clonotypes and omits some of them. This sample has about 98,000 clones, with roughly 90% found just once.

The clonotype originates from a human donor with classical Hodgkin lymphoma. The sample in question was peripheral blood mononuclear cells (PBMCs), obtained at baseline. The genes are TRBV7-9 and TRBJ2-3; D unclear. CDR3 sequence: CASSLSRADTQYF. CDR3 DNA sequence: TGTGCCAGCAGCTTAAGTAGAGCAGATACGCAGTATTTT.